These T cell receptor beta chains were read from a single sample in a study of T cell repertoires in cytomegalovirus infection. TCRdb itself ran the reads through MiXCR, one entry per CDR3 protein. Among 450,000 to 650,000 distinct CDR3 sequences listed, about 26% were seen once. The specimen was PBMCs. The receptors come from a human donor in good health (CMV status not recorded). Some clones in this sample may be carry-over from other donors' samples. The conserved cysteine and the conserved F or W are not part of the CDR3 here. A D gene is named only where the DNA matches it firmly.

D gene	V gene	J gene	CDR3 protein
.	TRBV19	TRBJ1-5	ASSPDNFRGNQPQH
TRBD1	TRBV12-3/TRBV12-4	TRBJ1-2	ASSLEGQGGYGYT
.	TRBV5-1	TRBJ2-7	ASSVGGASSYEQY
.	TRBV11-2	TRBJ1-4	ASTSRGWEKLF
TRBD1	TRBV6-5	TRBJ2-7	ASRLTGGMYEQY
.	TRBV4-1	TRBJ2-1	ASSPEEGYEQF
.	TRBV7-9	TRBJ2-5	ASSISSRPETQY
.	TRBV29-1	TRBJ1-2	SERGSSYGYT
.	TRBV9	TRBJ1-1	ASSVGDTARAEAF
.	TRBV7-2	TRBJ2-7	ASSRSSASYEQY
.	TRBV9	TRBJ1-1	ASSVVGQGLEAF
.	TRBV7-2	TRBJ2-2	ASSLRTTMNTGELF
TRBD2	TRBV28	TRBJ2-1	ASSLSGGPVVHEQF
.	TRBV27	TRBJ1-5	ASRRGAQSNQPQH
.	TRBV7-2	TRBJ2-7	ASSLGFNTPPYEQY
.	TRBV7-9	TRBJ1-5	ASSFQSSNQPQH
TRBD1	TRBV29-1	TRBJ1-1	SVAGQAVVEAF
.	TRBV14	TRBJ2-1	ASSQELGSYNEQF
.	TRBV20-1	TRBJ1-2	SASIPF
TRBD1	TRBV6-6	TRBJ1-2	ASSGTDSYGYT
.	TRBV7-2	TRBJ2-1	ASSREHSGGAGEQF
.	TRBV19	TRBJ1-1	ASSHRGVNTEAF
.	TRBV20-1	TRBJ2-1	SARLAAGNEQF
.	TRBV7-3	TRBJ2-7	ASSVRRARIEEQY
TRBD1	TRBV12-3/TRBV12-4	TRBJ1-1	ASSNLPGQGS
.	TRBV7-9	TRBJ1-2	ASSFEVGGL
.	TRBV18	TRBJ2-6	ASSSSSSGANVLT
TRBD1	TRBV28	TRBJ1-4	ASSQGQDNEKLF
TRBD1	TRBV2	TRBJ1-4	ASSPRGTTNEKLF
TRBD1	TRBV2	TRBJ1-5	ASSVRQGLAQPQH
.	TRBV10-3	TRBJ1-2	ACQQVGGYGYT
.	TRBV18	TRBJ1-5	ASSPPGTDNQPQH
TRBD1	TRBV7-8	TRBJ1-1	ASSLSRGLEGF
TRBD2	TRBV19	TRBJ2-5	ASSPLRGREQETQY
TRBD1	TRBV29-1	TRBJ2-7	SVRVQGAGEQY
.	TRBV7-2	TRBJ2-7	ASSLARVSYEQY
TRBD1	TRBV7-8	TRBJ1-2	ASSAGQGVDGYT
TRBD2	TRBV11-2	TRBJ2-1	ASSPGVGTRVGNEQF
.	TRBV7-8	TRBJ2-3	ASSLSEGLTDTQY
TRBD1	TRBV11-3	TRBJ1-2	ASSRTGDGYT
TRBD1	TRBV20-1	TRBJ1-6	SVKTGASSYNSPLH
TRBD2	TRBV6-2/TRBV6-3	TRBJ2-5	ASSYGTRVETQY
TRBD2	TRBV6-6	TRBJ2-7	ASSYSGLSSYEQY
.	TRBV7-3	TRBJ2-2	ASSGALGTGELF
.	TRBV15	TRBJ1-2	ATSRDFANYGYT
.	TRBV24-1	TRBJ2-1	ATSDFRGGDQF
TRBD1	TRBV19	TRBJ2-5	ASRSGQDPGTQY
TRBD1	TRBV3-1	TRBJ2-7	ASSQTGFDYEQY
.	TRBV11-2	TRBJ1-1	ASSWGVGGTEAF
TRBD1	TRBV12-3/TRBV12-4	TRBJ1-1	ASSDRGWSVVAF
TRBD1	TRBV12-3/TRBV12-4	TRBJ1-4	ASSPGTDEKLF
.	TRBV20-1	TRBJ2-3	SARVGGAMSDTQY
.	TRBV4-1	TRBJ2-6	ASSLQDSGANVLT
.	TRBV7-2	TRBJ2-7	ASSLGVAGTTYEQY
.	TRBV19	TRBJ1-5	ASSAGIQPQH
.	TRBV10-3	TRBJ2-5	AISEARGQETQY
.	TRBV12-3/TRBV12-4	TRBJ2-1	ASSTGLDEQF
TRBD2	TRBV7-6	TRBJ2-1	ASSPLSGTSEQF
TRBD1	TRBV20-1	TRBJ1-2	SASTVLSGTGKGYT
TRBD2	TRBV14	TRBJ2-1	ASSQLGLASSYNEQF